A single sample gave rise to the 26 T cell receptor beta chains below, sequenced in a study of identifying expanded T cells in peripheral blood. Sequenced by immunoSEQ multiplex PCR; TCRdb stores in-frame clones only, minus some. This sample has about 86,000 clones; 85% occur once, and the top ten carry 4% to 5.5%. Sequencing was done on a sample of blood. These receptors were collected from a person between 18 and 70 years old in good health.

The chain uses TRBV6-5 and TRBJ2-3, with D maybe TRBD2 (6 bases). Germline assignment: CDR1 MNHEY and CDR2 SVGAGI. Trimming took 0 bases from V and 2 from J, leaving 12 bases between them. This CDR3 spans 16 amino acids. The CDR3 region is CASSYSRLGPTDTQYF. The CDR3 DNA reads TGTGCCAGCAGTTACTCGAGACTAGGCCCCACAGATACGCAGTATTTT.

V gene TRBV29-1 combines with J gene TRBJ1-5; D might be TRBD1 (5 bases). V was trimmed by 7 bases and J by 6 bases, leaving 13 bases between them. The CDR3 totals 12 residues. From germline, CDR1 is SQVTM and CDR2 ANQGSEA. CDR3 sequence (DNA): TGCAGCGCCGGAGCGGGGGGTCAGCCCCAGCATTTT. Translated: CSAGAGGQPQHF.

J is TRBJ2-5 and V is TRBV6-1; 7 bases are shared with TRBD2. V trimming: 4 bases; J trimming: 7 bases; junction bases outside the gene matches: 9. The germline gives CDR1 MNHNS, CDR2 SASEGT. The CDR3 runs 14 residues. CDR3 amino acids: CASSVVSGGRTQYF. The CDR3 DNA reads as TGTGCCAGCAGTGTGGTCTCGGGGGGAAGGACCCAGTACTTC.

This chain joins TRBV6-6 and TRBJ2-7; 12 nucleotides line up with TRBD1. Trimming took 6 bases from V and 6 from J; bases not matched to a gene: 9. Germline CDR1 MNHNY, CDR2 SVGAGI (reference sequence). There are 15 residues in the CDR3. This CDR3 reads CASRGGGQGASEQYF. The CDR3 DNA sequence: TGTGCCAGCAGAGGGGGGGGACAGGGGGCATCCGAGCAGTACTTC.

V usage is TRBV19 and J usage is TRBJ1-6; D remains ambiguous. The CDR3 sequence is 13 residues long. Deletions cut 5 bases from V and 5 bases from J, with 7 bases between. Germline-derived CDR1 and CDR2 are LNHDA and SQIVND (reference sequence). The CDR3 DNA reads as TGTGCCAGTAGTCGAACGCATAATTCACCCCTCCACTTT. As protein: CASSRTHNSPLHF.

This clone was picked up many times. The chain carries TRBV30 and TRBJ1-2, with D perhaps matching TRBD1 (6 bases). V lost 2 bases, J lost 7 bases, and 14 bases lay in between. This CDR3 contains 13 residues. Germline assignment: CDR1 GTSNPN and CDR2 SVGIG (reference sequence). Written as DNA, the CDR3 is TGTGCCTGGAGTTTAACAACAGGGTCTGGCTACACCTTC. Translation: CAWSLTTGSGYTF.

This clone was seen only once. The rearrangement uses TRBV29-1 and TRBJ2-5, with D uncertain. Germline V gene sequence: CDR1 SQVTM, CDR2 ANQGSEA. With 6 bases removed from V and 8 bases from J, the gap between germline ends came to 13 bases. This CDR3 region has 11 residues. In nucleotides, the CDR3 is TGCAGCGTCAGGACCCTTGCTACCCAGTACTTC. As protein: CSVRTLATQYF.

J is TRBJ1-2 and V is TRBV19; D not resolved. Trimming pared 3 bases from V and 2 bases from J, leaving 19 bases between. The CDR3 is made up of 17 amino acids. Germline CDR1 and CDR2: LNHDA and SQIVND (reference sequence). CDR3 protein: CASSIVSIYPRNYGYTF. The CDR3 DNA is TGTGCCAGTAGTATTGTTTCTATTTATCCGAGAAACTATGGCTACACCTTC.

This clone has a single count. The V and J genes are TRBV5-1 and TRBJ2-7; unclear D gene. Trimming removed 5 bases from V and 7 bases from J, with 16 bases in between. The CDR3 is 13 amino acids. Germline-derived CDR1 and CDR2 are SGHRS and YFSETQ. This chain's CDR3 is CASSLGYRAEQYF. CDR3 in DNA: TGCGCCAGCAGTCTGGGCTATAGAGCGGAGCAGTACTTC.

CDR3: CASKVSQGSDTQYF. CDR3 sequence (DNA): TGTGCCAGCAAGGTTTCTCAGGGGTCAGATACGCAGTATTTT. The V gene is TRBV6-5, the J gene TRBJ2-3, with a possible D match to TRBD1 (6 bases). Trimming removed 7 bases from V and 4 bases from J, with 15 bases in between. The CDR3 has 14 amino acids. Per the germline V gene, CDR1 is MNHEY and CDR2 is SVGAGI.

V gene TRBV6-6 combines with J gene TRBJ1-4; D perhaps matches TRBD1 (6 bases). CDR3 length: 14 amino acids. CDR1 is MNHNY and CDR2 is SVGAGI in the germline V gene (reference sequence). Trimming removed 10 bases at V and 7 bases at J, with 19 bases between. The CDR3 reads CATRDQGWSEKLFF. In DNA form, the CDR3 reads TGTGCCACCCGCGATCAGGGGTGGAGTGAAAAACTGTTTTTT.

DNA of the CDR3: TGTGCCAGCAGCTCGACGATTTGGGGTGGCTACACCTTC. It codes for CASSSTIWGGYTF. This chain links TRBV7-9 with TRBJ1-2; D is unclear. CDR1 is SEHNR, CDR2 FQNEAQ, per germline (reference sequence). CDR3 size: 13 residues. The V end lost 4 bases, the J end lost 7 bases, and 13 bases lay between the germline ends.

As to this clone: A read error may account for a junction end that differs from germline. The chain carries TRBV6-4 and TRBJ2-1, with TRBD2 matching 9 bases. The length of the CDR3 is 15 residues. The V gene's germline CDR1 is MRHNA and CDR2 SNTAGT. The CDR3 DNA is TGTGCCAGCAGTTACTCCTCGGGACTAGCAAACGAGCAGTTCTTC. It encodes CASSYSSGLANEQFF.

The chain has TRBV4-2 and TRBJ1-2; D perhaps matches TRBD1 (5 bases). The CDR3 is made up of 15 amino acids. Germline values: CDR1 LGHNA, CDR2 YNFKEQ. V was clipped by 3 bases and J by 2 bases, with 13 bases between them. The chain's CDR3 is CASSQSGRINYGYTF. CDR3 bases: TGTGCCAGCAGCCAGTCAGGGCGGATAAACTATGGCTACACCTTC.

The chain combines TRBV7-2 with TRBJ1-5; D may be TRBD1 (5 bases). The ends were cut back, 6 bases at V and 2 bases at J, with 14 bases in the middle. This CDR3 contains 15 residues. CDR1 and CDR2 from the germline V gene are SGHTA and FQGNSA. CDR3 sequence (DNA): TGTGCCAGCAGGCTCTCCAGGGCTGGCAATCAGCCCCAGCATTTT. This sequence encodes CASRLSRAGNQPQHF. Drawing the rest from reference TRBV7-2 and TRBJ1-5, the complete variable domain is GAGVSQSPSNKVTEKGKDVELRCDPISGHTALYWYRQSLGQGLEFLIYFQGNSAPDKSGLPSDRFSAERTGGSVSTLTIQRTQQEDSAVYLCASRLSRAGNQPQHFGDGTRLSIL.

The chain links TRBV6-5 to TRBJ1-1; D might be TRBD1 (6 bases). Between the trimmed V and J ends, which lost 0 bases and 0 bases, there was a span of 8 bases. Per the germline V gene, CDR1 is MNHEY and CDR2 is SVGAGI. The CDR3 contains 15 residues. The CDR3 DNA reads as TGTGCCAGCAGTTACTCGGGGGCCATGAACACTGAAGCTTTCTTT. Translation gives CASSYSGAMNTEAFF.

The V and J genes are TRBV11-3 and TRBJ2-7, with D perhaps matching TRBD1 (6 bases). V was trimmed by 5 bases and J by 3 bases, leaving 26 bases between them. CDR3 length: 18 residues. Looked up from germline, CDR1 is SGHNT and CDR2 is YENEEA. The CDR3 is CASSREFPGTRVIYEQYF. The CDR3 coding sequence is TGTGCCAGCAGCCGAGAATTTCCAGGGACACGCGTTATCTACGAGCAGTACTTC. The whole variable domain, filled in from reference TRBV11-3 and TRBJ2-7, reads EAGVVQSPRYKIIEKKQPVAFWCNPISGHNTLYWYLQNLGQGPELLIRYENEEAVDDSQLPKDRFSAERLKGVDSTLKIQPAELGDSAVYLCASSREFPGTRVIYEQYFGPGTRLTVT.

J is TRBJ1-4 and V is TRBV5-4, with a weak D call TRBD1 (5 bases). Per the germline V gene, CDR1 is SGHNT and CDR2 is YYREEE (reference sequence). The CDR3 is made up of 15 amino acids. V dropped 4 bases and J dropped 4 bases, with 14 bases sitting between them. The CDR3 region has the DNA TGTGCCAGCAGCCGCGGGACGGAGGTTAATGAAAAACTGTTTTTT. Its protein is CASSRGTEVNEKLFF.

The chain carries TRBV12-5 and TRBJ1-5; 7 nucleotides match TRBD1. With 7 bases clipped from V and 6 bases from J, the junction kept 6 bases outside the gene matches. In germline, CDR1 is LGHNT, CDR2 FRNRAP. This CDR3 is 13 amino acids long. The CDR3 DNA reads as TGTGCTAGTGTCTGGGGACAGACTCAGCCCCAGCATTTT. Translating gives CASVWGQTQPQHF.

This clone has just one count. The rearrangement links TRBV6-5 to TRBJ2-7; D is tentatively TRBD1 or TRBD2 (5 bases each). Germline CDR1 is MNHEY and CDR2 is SVGAGI. The germline V and J ends were trimmed by 5 bases and 10 bases, with 15 bases remaining between them. The CDR3 has 12 residues. The CDR3 nucleotides read TGTGCCAGCAGTAGGGGACGCAGGGAACAGTACTTC. Residues: CASSRGRREQYF.

The chain has TRBV11-2 and TRBJ2-1; no firm D call. The germline V gene has CDR1 SGHAT and CDR2 FQNNGV. The CDR3 is 13 residues long. With 5 bases removed from V and 3 bases from J, the gap between germline ends came to 8 bases. CDR3 in amino acids: CASSPGYYNEQFF. As DNA, the CDR3 is TGTGCCAGCAGCCCCGGTTACTACAATGAGCAGTTCTTC.

The chain is built from TRBV5-5 and TRBJ2-6; possible D gene TRBD1, 5 bases. Germline assignment: CDR1 SGHKS and CDR2 YYEKEE (reference sequence). The CDR3 sequence is 17 residues long. Trimming removed 0 bases from V and 0 bases from J, with 10 bases in between. The CDR3 here is CASSLAQGFSGANVLTF. CDR3 nucleotide sequence: TGTGCCAGCAGCTTGGCTCAGGGATTCTCTGGGGCCAACGTCCTGACTTTC.

In nucleotides, the CDR3 is TGTGCCAGCCAGTACACCGGGACATCTAAAGAGCAGTACTTC. Its translation is CASQYTGTSKEQYF. The V and J genes are TRBV18 and TRBJ2-7; tentatively, D is TRBD1 (6 bases). CDR3 length equals 14 residues. The V and J ends lost 8 bases and 7 bases respectively, with 21 bases between them. The germline V gene has CDR1 KGHSH and CDR2 LQKENI.

This sequence joins TRBV7-2 and TRBJ1-4; D unresolved. The CDR3 extends over 17 amino acids. Germline CDR1 and CDR2: SGHTA and FQGNSA. V lost 5 bases and J 5 bases, leaving 21 bases between the germline ends. This CDR3 reads CASSRRHPFGTNEKLFF. The CDR3 DNA follows: TGTGCCAGCAGCCGCAGACACCCCTTCGGAACGAATGAAAAACTGTTTTTT.

The rearrangement joins TRBV11-2 to TRBJ1-2; D gene uncertain. The CDR3 length is 12 residues. The ends were cut back, 4 bases at V and 2 bases at J, with 5 bases in the middle. CDR1 is SGHAT, CDR2 FQNNGV, per germline. The CDR3 region has the DNA TGTGCCAGCAGCTCGGAAAACTATGGCTACACCTTC. This encodes CASSSENYGYTF.

This chain links TRBV5-4 with TRBJ1-1; D unclear. The CDR3 has 13 residues. Germline CDR1 reads SGHNT; CDR2 reads YYREEE (reference sequence). The ends were cut back, 4 bases at V and 4 bases at J, with 11 bases in the middle. The DNA for the CDR3 is TGTGCCAGCAGCGATTCGGTGACCACTGAAGCTTTCTTT. Translation: CASSDSVTTEAFF.